What follows are 12 T cell receptor beta chains derived from one specimen sequenced in a study of T-cell reconstitution after alpha-beta-depleted transplantation in children. TCRbeta library preparation incorporated unique molecular identifiers. TCRdb fed the PCR reads into MiXCR, producing one record per CDR3 protein. The repertoire has around 800,000 distinct CDR3 sequences, 15% to 20% of them found once; the top ten carry under 6%. Source: PBMCs, mostly from graft donor cells, taken 360 days after TCRalphabeta/CD19-depleted stem cell transplant. The receptors were gathered from a male patient under 18 who had a stem cell transplant for acute lymphoblastic leukemia, so the T cells may come from the graft donor.

This clonotype was observed many times. The rearrangement links TRBV11-2 to TRBJ2-3, with TRBD2 identical over 10 bases. The CDR3 extends over 18 amino acids. Germline V CDR1 and CDR2: SGHAT, FQNNGV. The ends lost 2 bases at V and 5 bases at J; junction bases unmatched: 13. CDR3: CASSLSLAGGPMGDTQYF. For the CDR3, the DNA is TGTGCCAGCAGCTTATCCTTAGCGGGAGGACCAATGGGAGATACGCAGTATTTT.

The gene calls are TRBV4-1 and TRBJ2-7; TRBD2 aligns across 12 bases. The germline CDR1 and CDR2 sequences are MGHRA and YSYEKL. The CDR3 has 17 amino acids. V lost 1 base to trimming and J lost 3 bases; unmatched junction nucleotides: 7. The CDR3 DNA reads as TGCGCCAGCAGCCAAGTTCTCTCTAGCGGGAGGGACTACGAGCAGTACTTC. Its protein is CASSQVLSSGRDYEQYF.

This chain connects TRBV18 to TRBJ2-5; D is ambiguous. CDR3 length: 15 residues. The V end was cut by 2 bases, the J end by 2 bases, with 12 bases between. Germline-derived CDR1 and CDR2 are KGHSH and LQKENI. The CDR3 is CASSPVIARQETQYF. The CDR3 DNA follows: TGTGCCAGCTCACCAGTTATTGCTAGACAAGAGACCCAGTACTTC. The full variable domain, rest sourced from reference TRBV18 and TRBJ2-5, is NAGVMQNPRHLVRRRGQEARLRCSPMKGHSHVYWYRQLPEEGLKFMVYLQKENIIDESGMPKERFSAEFPKEGPSILRIQQVVRGDSAAYFCASSPVIARQETQYFGPGTRLLVL.

V and J are TRBV28 and TRBJ2-5; D remains ambiguous. V was shortened by 7 bases and J by 5 bases, with 11 bases between the two germline ends. The germline CDR1 and CDR2 sequences are MDHEN and SYDVKM. The CDR3 extends over 12 amino acids. The CDR3 DNA sequence: TGTGCCAGCAAGGTCGCGCGGGAGACCCAGTACTTC. Translated: CASKVARETQYF. The whole variable domain, remainder taken from reference TRBV28 and TRBJ2-5, is DVKVTQSSRYLVKRTGEKVFLECVQDMDHENMFWYRQDPGLGLRLIYFSYDVKMKEKGDIPEGYSVSREKKERFSLILESASTNQTSMYLCASKVARETQYFGPGTRLLVL.

Only a few counts were recorded for this clonotype. The chain employs TRBV20-1 and TRBJ2-1, with 14 bases lining up with TRBD2. The CDR3 length is 14 residues. Germline CDR1 and CDR2: DFQATT and SNEGSKA (reference sequence). Losses at the gene ends were 7 bases for V and 8 bases for J; bases not matched to a gene: 7. In nucleotides, the CDR3 is TGCAGTGTTGGGACTAGCGGGAGTTTGCATGAGCAGTTCTTC. Translating gives CSVGTSGSLHEQFF.

This clonotype was found a few times. CDR3 loop: CASSLALVTANTGELFF. CDR3 bases: TGTGCCAGCAGCTTAGCGCTAGTCACAGCCAACACCGGGGAGCTGTTTTTT. The chain joins TRBV7-9 to TRBJ2-2; D is uncertain. Germline CDR1 SEHNR, CDR2 FQNEAQ (reference sequence). The germline V and J ends were trimmed by 0 bases and 2 bases, with 13 bases remaining between them. The length of the CDR3 is 17 residues.

This clonotype was observed a handful of times. The chain carries TRBV7-6 and TRBJ1-3; 7 nucleotides line up with TRBD1. The CDR3 covers 14 residues. Per the germline V gene, CDR1 is SGHVS and CDR2 is FNYEAQ. After removal of 6 bases from V and 6 bases from J, the junction contained 8 bases not matched to a gene. The CDR3 loop reads CASRPRQGTNTIYF. The DNA of the CDR3 is TGTGCCAGCAGACCGAGACAGGGCACAAACACCATATATTTT.

CDR3 nucleotide sequence: TGTGCCAGCAGTTCCCGCGGGGGAATAGAGGAAAAACTGTTTTTT. It is translated as CASSSRGGIEEKLFF. J is TRBJ1-4 and V is TRBV27; D is possibly TRBD1 (5 bases). CDR3 length: 15 residues. CDR1 is MNHEY and CDR2 is SMNVEV in the germline V gene (reference sequence). The V and J ends lost 4 bases and 8 bases respectively, with 17 bases between them.

This clonotype was seen more than once but under ten times. J is TRBJ1-2 and V is TRBV28; the D gene is possibly TRBD1 (6 bases). The V end was cut by 3 bases, the J end by 5 bases, with 16 bases between. Germline V CDR1 and CDR2: MDHEN, SYDVKM. This CDR3 has 15 amino acids. The CDR3 region has the DNA TGTGCCAGCAGTTTTACAGGGAGGAACCGATATGGCTACACCTTC. Translating it yields CASSFTGRNRYGYTF.

The rearrangement joins TRBV12-3 or TRBV12-4 to TRBJ2-1; D is possibly TRBD2 (6 bases). Trimming removed 6 bases at V and 0 bases at J, with 9 bases between. The CDR3 is made up of 14 amino acids. CDR3 sequence: CASRTGDSYNEQFF. CDR3 bases: TGTGCCAGCAGGACGGGGGACTCCTACAATGAGCAGTTCTTC.

This clonotype has more than one count but fewer than ten. The genes are TRBV11-1 and TRBJ2-1, with 14 bases lining up with TRBD2. The germline gives CDR1 SGHAT, CDR2 FQDESV (reference sequence). V lost 4 bases and J lost 0; bases outside the gene matches: 11. The CDR3 length is 20 residues. The CDR3 region is CASSSPGLAGEGSSYNEQFF. The CDR3 DNA sequence: TGTGCCAGCAGCTCTCCGGGACTAGCGGGAGAGGGGAGCTCCTACAATGAGCAGTTCTTC. Full variable domain (remainder filled in from reference TRBV11-1 and TRBJ2-1): EAEVAQSPRYKITEKSQAVAFWCDPISGHATLYWYRQILGQGPELLVQFQDESVVDDSQLPKDRFSAERLKGVDSTLKIQPAELGDSAMYLCASSSPGLAGEGSSYNEQFFGPGTRLTVL.

The J gene is TRBJ2-1, the V gene TRBV3-1; 8 nucleotides agree with TRBD1. The CDR3 length is 16 residues. With 0 bases clipped from V and 5 bases from J, the junction kept 6 bases outside the gene matches. The germline V gene encodes CDR1 LGHDT and CDR2 YNNKEL (reference sequence). The CDR3 DNA follows: TGTGCCAGCAGCCAAGACTGGACAGGGTCTAACAATGAGCAGTTCTTC. Amino acids: CASSQDWTGSNNEQFF.